Listed here are 20 T cell receptor beta chains from one sample, sequenced in a study of technical replicates of blood from four donors. Repertoires were generated with immunoSEQ multiplex PCR, while TCRdb's copy carries only in-frame clones and drops some. This table has 65,000 to 75,000 clones, 86% appearing once. Sample: PBMCs. These receptors were obtained from a human donor in good health. Some clones in this sample may be carry-over from other donors' samples.

A single count supports this clone. The chain employs TRBV10-3 and TRBJ2-7; weak D call: TRBD2 (6 bases). V was shortened by 10 bases and J by 2 bases, with 15 bases between the two germline ends. Germline lookup yields CDR1 ENHRY and CDR2 SYGVKD. CDR3 length: 13 amino acids. The DNA of the CDR3 is TGTGCCACCTCCCCTAGCGACACCTACGAGCAGTACTTC. Protein sequence: CATSPSDTYEQYF.

This chain joins TRBV7-2 and TRBJ1-2; D ambiguous. Germline CDR1 SGHTA, CDR2 FQGNSA. The CDR3 extends over 13 amino acids. Trimming removed 2 bases from V and 7 bases from J, with 11 bases in between. The CDR3 here is CASSLRGRSGYTF. CDR3 DNA: TGTGCCAGCAGCTTACGGGGTCGGTCTGGCTACACCTTC.

This chain uses TRBV18 with TRBJ1-2; 8 nucleotides align to TRBD1. Germline V gene lookup returns CDR1 KGHSH and CDR2 LQKENI. This CDR3 comprises 15 residues. V gave up 3 bases and J gave up 5 bases; unmatched junction bases: 8. CDR3 coding DNA: TGTGCCAGCTCACCCACGGACAGGGTGGAGTATGGCTACACCTTC. Amino acid sequence: CASSPTDRVEYGYTF.

The CDR3 coding sequence is TGTGCCAGCAGCTTAGAACGCGGATCACCCCTCCACTTT. Amino acid sequence: CASSLERGSPLHF. The chain links TRBV11-2 to TRBJ1-6; no reliable D call. This CDR3 region has 13 residues. V was trimmed by 0 bases and J by 10 bases, leaving 7 bases between them. CDR1 and CDR2 (germline): SGHAT, FQNNGV.

The rearrangement joins TRBV7-9 to TRBJ2-7; the match to TRBD2 covers 8 bases. The CDR3 contains 14 residues. Trimming at V came to 5 bases and at J to 4 bases, leaving 7 bases not matched to a gene. Germline loops: CDR1 SEHNR, CDR2 FQNEAQ (reference sequence). This CDR3 is CASSVLAGIYEQYF. CDR3 sequence (DNA): TGTGCCAGCAGCGTCCTAGCGGGTATTTACGAGCAGTACTTC. Together with reference TRBV7-9 and TRBJ2-7, the CDR3 gives the full variable domain: DTGVSQNPRHKITKRGQNVTFRCDPISEHNRLYWYRQTLGQGPEFLTYFQNEAQLEKSRLLSDRFSAERPKGSFSTLEIQRTEQGDSAMYLCASSVLAGIYEQYFGPGTRLTVT.

The rearrangement links TRBV18 to TRBJ2-2, with D perhaps matching TRBD2 (5 bases). With 3 bases removed from V and 5 bases from J, the gap between germline ends came to 16 bases. The length of the CDR3 is 16 residues. Germline V lookup: CDR1 KGHSH, CDR2 LQKENI. The CDR3 nucleotides are TGTGCCAGCTCACCTTCGTCTAGCCTGGGGACCGGGGAGCTGTTTTTT. The encoded protein is CASSPSSSLGTGELFF.

The V call is TRBV19, the J call TRBJ2-1; maybe TRBD2 (5 bases). Trimming took off 7 bases at V and 0 bases at J, with 13 bases between the two ends. Germline lookup yields CDR1 LNHDA and CDR2 SQIVND (reference sequence). The CDR3 is made up of 15 amino acids. CDR3 DNA sequence: TGTGCCAGTAAACGGCTAGAGGGCTCCTACAATGAGCAGTTCTTC. This gives the protein CASKRLEGSYNEQFF.

The chain carries TRBV5-1 and TRBJ1-5; D is possibly TRBD1 (6 bases). The ends were cut back, 1 base at V and 2 bases at J, with 10 bases in the middle. This CDR3 spans 15 amino acids. The germline gives CDR1 SGHRS, CDR2 YFSETQ. The CDR3 DNA reads as TGCGCCAGCAGCTTGTTGGGGGCCCGCAATCAGCCCCAGCATTTT. The encoded protein is CASSLLGARNQPQHF.

V usage is TRBV19 and J usage is TRBJ2-7; 9 bases agree with TRBD1. The CDR3 has 16 amino acids. The germline V gene has CDR1 LNHDA and CDR2 SQIVND (reference sequence). J was trimmed by 1 base and V by 6 bases; bases with no gene match: 10. The CDR3 DNA follows: TGTGCCAGTAGCCAAGGTACAGGGGGCCTTTCCTACGAGCAGTACTTC. The encoded protein is CASSQGTGGLSYEQYF.

V gene TRBV21-1 combines with J gene TRBJ2-3; the D call of TRBD2 is as the table states it, not checked on the DNA. TRBV21-1 corresponds to a pseudogene. CDR3 length: 18 residues. CDR3 region: CASSKRRWASSDRDTQYF. CDR3 in DNA: TGTGCCAGCAGCAAAAGGCGTTGGGCTAGCAGTGATAGAGATACGCAGTATTTT.

This clone showed up just once. V gene TRBV4-3 combines with J gene TRBJ2-3; 8 bases line up with TRBD2. The germline V gene has CDR1 LGHNA and CDR2 YSLEER. The CDR3 runs to 17 residues. With V trimmed by 0 bases and J by 3 bases, 8 bases remained unmatched. The CDR3, as DNA: TGCGCCAGCAGCCAAGAGGCTAGCGGGTGGGGGACAGATACGCAGTATTTT. Translated, it gives CASSQEASGWGTDTQYF.

The genes are TRBV7-3 and TRBJ2-3; TRBD2 aligns across 13 bases. CDR1 and CDR2 from the germline V gene are SGHTA and FQGTGA. The CDR3 runs 15 residues. The V segment lost 2 bases and the J segment 7 bases; nucleotides outside the gene matches: 3. The CDR3 loop reads CASSLGLAGVNTQYF. The CDR3 coding sequence is TGTGCCAGCAGCTTAGGACTAGCGGGAGTAAATACGCAGTATTTT.

This clone was seen a single time. For the CDR3, the DNA is TGTGCCAGCAGCTCAGCGGGGGGATCCACAGATACGCAGTATTTT. It specifies CASSSAGGSTDTQYF. V is TRBV7-8 and J is TRBJ2-3; TRBD2 aligns across 9 bases. J gave up 2 bases and V 4 bases, and 4 bases lay outside the gene matches. CDR3 size: 15 residues. The V gene's germline CDR1 is SGHVS and CDR2 FQNEAQ.

V gene TRBV2 combines with J gene TRBJ2-7; 7 bases are a match to TRBD1. V was pared by 6 bases and J by 2 bases, with 4 bases of the junction left unmatched. This CDR3 has 13 amino acids. In germline, CDR1 is SNHLY, CDR2 FYNNEI. The CDR3 region is CASRWDSPYEQYF. The DNA of the CDR3 is TGTGCCAGCAGGTGGGACAGCCCCTACGAGCAGTACTTC.

The rearrangement links TRBV2 to TRBJ1-6; a weak D match, TRBD1 (6 bases). V was cut by 8 bases and J by 3 bases, with 14 bases left in between. The CDR3 loop spans 15 amino acids. Germline V CDR1 and CDR2: SNHLY, FYNNEI. DNA of the CDR3: TGTGCCAGCCGCCGGACAGACAACTATAATTCACCCCTCCACTTT. This codes for CASRRTDNYNSPLHF.

This chain joins TRBV6-5 and TRBJ1-1, with D unclear. CDR3 length equals 14 residues. Germline CDR1 reads MNHEY; CDR2 reads SVGAGI. V dropped 5 bases and J dropped 4 bases, with 14 bases sitting between them. The CDR3 nucleotides are TGTGCCAGCAGTGGTCCCCCAGGAACCACTGAAGCTTTCTTT. Translated: CASSGPPGTTEAFF.

The chain recombines TRBV10-3 with TRBJ2-3, with 9 bases aligning to TRBD2. The V gene's germline CDR1 is ENHRY and CDR2 SYGVKD. The CDR3 runs to 14 residues. Trimming removed 10 bases from V and 6 bases from J; junction bases left unmatched: 11. The CDR3 here is CATYSGGPTDTQYF. The CDR3 nucleotides read TGTGCCACCTATAGCGGGGGCCCGACGGATACGCAGTATTTT.

V and J are TRBV5-6 and TRBJ2-2; 8 bases line up with TRBD2. V shed 4 bases, J shed 6 bases, and the junction held 8 bases outside the gene matches. The CDR3 has 15 amino acids. The germline CDR1 and CDR2 sequences are SGHDT and YYEEEE. The CDR3 region is CASSARGAFPGELFF. The CDR3 nucleotides read TGTGCCAGCAGCGCGCGGGGGGCCTTCCCCGGGGAGCTGTTTTTT.

This chain uses TRBV20-1 with TRBJ1-1; D unclear. In germline, CDR1 is DFQATT, CDR2 SNEGSKA (reference sequence). V lost 3 bases and J 7 bases, leaving 6 bases between the germline ends. This CDR3 comprises 10 residues. The CDR3 reads CSARRDEAFF. Written as DNA, the CDR3 is TGCAGTGCTAGGAGGGATGAAGCTTTCTTT.

The rearrangement joins TRBV29-1 to TRBJ2-1, with 7 bases fitting TRBD2. This CDR3 has 14 residues. V lost 6 bases to trimming and J lost 3 bases; unmatched junction nucleotides: 8. CDR1 SQVTM and CDR2 ANQGSEA come from the germline V gene. The CDR3 DNA reads TGCAGCGTACCCGGGACTACTAACTACAATGAGCAGTTCTTC. It specifies CSVPGTTNYNEQFF.